This TCR beta chain was identified during a study of response to subunit inactivated influenza vaccine. This clonotype was counted many times. Its antigen is currently unknown. Study conclusions and caveats: After each seasonal influenza vaccination, few new T cells are recruited, the authors suggested.

Trimming took 4 bases from V and 0 from J, leaving 22 bases between them. CDR3 length equals 17 residues. In germline, CDR1 is DFQATT, CDR2 SNEGSKA (reference sequence). TCRdb analysed the RT-PCR reads with MiXCR anew, one entry per CDR3 protein. The sample lists 500,000 to 550,000 distinct CDR3 sequences, 6% to 9% seen once, with 10% to 15% in the top ten. This clonotype originated in a man aged 50 to 69 who received an inactivated influenza vaccine. The V and J genes are TRBV20-1 and TRBJ2-7, with TRBD2 as a possible D gene (5 bases). The specimen was PBMCs from blood, collected about 24 months after vaccination. CDR3 in amino acids: CSAMVLAGGIHSYEQYF. CDR3 nucleotide sequence: TGCAGTGCTATGGTATTGGCGGGCGGAATCCACTCCTACGAGCAGTACTTC.